These 23 T cell receptor beta chains were sequenced from one sample in a study of PD-1 blockade in classical Hodgkin lymphoma (dated by TCRdb to the early 2020s). Per the publication, the time point label means: cycle 1 day 1 (C1D1), immediately before nivolumab initiation. Relapse after autologous stem cell transplantation had occurred in all trial patients, and cohorts A, B and C were distinguished by prior brentuximab vedotin exposure. Library preparation used the immunoSEQ multiplex PCR assay. This is the immuneACCESS table as TCRdb keeps it, with only in-frame sequences that have V and J called. A part of the clones is gone; compared with another copy, unresolved V genes explain less than half, and the rest is unexplained. The sample yields under 15,000 clones; roughly 84% were counted once. The ten top clones hold roughly 24% of the sample. The input for sequencing was peripheral blood mononuclear cells (PBMCs), taken at baseline. The receptor set was obtained from a human donor with classical Hodgkin lymphoma.

V gene TRBV4-3 combines with J gene TRBJ2-2; no clear D. This CDR3 has 17 residues. CDR1 is LGHNA, CDR2 YSLEER, per germline. The V gene lost 1 base and the J gene lost 5 bases, with 17 bases spanning the gap. The CDR3 spells CASSQVSGVGWTGELFF. DNA for the CDR3: TGCGCCAGCAGCCAAGTGTCCGGCGTCGGTTGGACCGGGGAGCTGTTTTTT.

Written as DNA, the CDR3 is TGTGCCAGCGAAGACGGACAGGGGGCCCAGCCCCAGCATTTT. This codes for CASEDGQGAQPQHF. V usage is TRBV28 and J usage is TRBJ1-5, with 11 bases fitting TRBD1. The germline gives CDR1 MDHEN, CDR2 SYDVKM. V shed 8 bases, J shed 7 bases, and the junction held 7 bases outside the gene matches. This CDR3 is built from 14 residues.

This sequence joins TRBV9 and TRBJ2-2; no definite D call. Trimming removed 0 bases at V and 6 bases at J, with 18 bases between. This CDR3 region has 17 residues. Germline V lookup: CDR1 SGDLS, CDR2 YYNGEE. The CDR3 DNA reads TGTGCCAGCAGCGTAGCTGGCCAGGCTGTAAATGCCGGGGAGCTGTTTTTT. Amino acids: CASSVAGQAVNAGELFF.

This rearrangement joins TRBV4-2 to TRBJ2-1, with a weak D call TRBD2 (6 bases). There are 16 residues in the CDR3. CDR1 is LGHNA, CDR2 YNFKEQ, per germline. The germline V and J ends were trimmed by 5 bases and 8 bases, with 22 bases remaining between them. The CDR3 DNA reads TGTGCCAGCAGCGAGGGGCTAGGGGAGGCAGTAGATGAGCAGTTCTTC. Translation gives CASSEGLGEAVDEQFF.

CDR3 in amino acids: CAVKDPRASGDTQYF. The CDR3 bases are TGTGCCGTCAAGGACCCCCGGGCAAGCGGGGATACGCAGTATTTT. The gene calls are TRBV10-3 and TRBJ2-3; maybe TRBD2 (6 bases). The germline CDR1 and CDR2 sequences are ENHRY and SYGVKD. Trimming took 11 bases from V and 6 from J, leaving 24 bases between them. This CDR3 has 15 residues.

This chain connects TRBV5-4 to TRBJ2-3; no firm D call. Trimming took 0 bases from V and 11 from J, leaving 7 bases between them. From germline, CDR1 is SGHNT and CDR2 YYREEE (reference sequence). The CDR3 has 11 amino acids. CDR3 sequence (DNA): TGTGCCAGCAGCTTGGGTAATCGGCAGTATTTT. Its protein is CASSLGNRQYF.

This chain connects TRBV4-2 to TRBJ2-2, with TRBD1 identical over 9 bases. Germline V gene sequence: CDR1 LGHNA, CDR2 YNFKEQ. The trim removed 1 base at V and 3 bases at J, leaving 0 bases unmatched. The CDR3 has 15 amino acids. The CDR3 spells CASSQGTGDTGELFF. The CDR3 nucleotides are TGTGCCAGCAGCCAAGGGACAGGGGACACCGGGGAGCTGTTTTTT.

This clone turned up a few times. The genes are TRBV6-1 and TRBJ1-6; D gene ambiguous. Trimming cost V 0 bases and J 14 bases, with 14 bases left between them. The CDR3 consists of 14 residues. Germline V CDR1 and CDR2: MNHNS, SASEGT. The CDR3 sequence is CASSEARATLALHF. The CDR3 nucleotides read TGTGCCAGCAGTGAAGCGCGGGCCACTCTGGCCCTCCACTTT.

A single count supports this clone. The chain joins TRBV6-6 to TRBJ2-7; D ambiguous. V was trimmed by 5 bases and J by 9 bases, leaving 14 bases between them. The length of the CDR3 is 12 residues. Per the germline V gene, CDR1 is MNHNY and CDR2 is SVGAGI (reference sequence). The CDR3 nucleotides are TGTGCCAGCAGTACCAGAAGGGCTCGGCAGTACTTC. Translation gives CASSTRRARQYF.

The V call is TRBV5-8, the J call TRBJ1-2, with 10 bases lining up with TRBD1. The germline V gene encodes CDR1 SGHTS and CDR2 YDEGEE. This CDR3 has 16 amino acids. V dropped 4 bases and J dropped 4; count of bases not matched to a gene: 10. CDR3 nucleotide sequence: TGTGCCAGCAGCCCGGACAGGGGGTTATCCCTCTATGGCTACACCTTC. It codes for CASSPDRGLSLYGYTF.

In nucleotides, the CDR3 is TGTGCCAGCAATTCAGGGAATCAGCCCCAGCATTTT. Residues: CASNSGNQPQHF. The rearrangement joins TRBV7-9 to TRBJ1-5; D may be TRBD1 (5 bases). V dropped 7 bases and J dropped 4 bases, with 8 bases sitting between them. The CDR3 contains 12 residues. Germline V gene sequence: CDR1 SEHNR, CDR2 FQNEAQ (reference sequence).

The chain is built from TRBV10-3 and TRBJ1-5; 7 bases are a match to TRBD1. This CDR3 has 17 amino acids. Germline trimming cut 2 bases from V and 0 bases from J; bases unmatched to any gene: 7. Looked up from germline, CDR1 is ENHRY and CDR2 is SYGVKD. The CDR3 coding sequence is TGTGCCATCAGTGAGACCTCGGGACAGAATAGCAATCAGCCCCAGCATTTT. Encoded protein: CAISETSGQNSNQPQHF.

This chain connects TRBV6-1 to TRBJ2-1, with 8 bases that match TRBD1. The trim removed 7 bases at V and 6 bases at J, leaving 8 bases unmatched. CDR3 length: 14 amino acids. Germline CDR1 MNHNS, CDR2 SASEGT. The CDR3 DNA reads as TGTGCCAGCAATTACAGGGGGTTTCTCAATGAGCAGTTCTTC. Its translation is CASNYRGFLNEQFF.

The chain is built from TRBV14 and TRBJ2-7; D unresolved. The V and J ends lost 6 bases and 1 base respectively, with 4 bases between them. The CDR3 length is 11 residues. Germline V gene lookup returns CDR1 SGHDN and CDR2 FVKESK. CDR3 bases: TGTGCCAGCAGTGCGTCCTACGAGCAGTACTTC. Its translation: CASSASYEQYF.

This chain links TRBV15 with TRBJ1-5; no firm D call. Germline-derived CDR1 and CDR2 are LNHNV and YYDKDF (reference sequence). V was pared by 4 bases and J by 9 bases, with 10 bases between. This CDR3 region has 12 residues. DNA for the CDR3: TGTGCCACCAGCACTCTTTCAGGGCCCCAGCATTTT. Its translation: CATSTLSGPQHF.

This sequence joins TRBV18 and TRBJ1-2; D is ambiguous. This CDR3 region has 14 residues. CDR1 and CDR2 from the germline V gene are KGHSH and LQKENI. V was clipped by 1 base and J by 9 bases, with 15 bases between them. The CDR3 nucleotides read TGTGCCAGCTCACCACGGGTAGACTCAAATAGCTACACCTTC. Amino acids: CASSPRVDSNSYTF.

V and J are TRBV19 and TRBJ2-7; TRBD1 might be the D (6 bases). The V and J ends lost 4 bases and 4 bases respectively, with 11 bases between them. The length of the CDR3 is 13 residues. Germline loops: CDR1 LNHDA, CDR2 SQIVND (reference sequence). This chain's CDR3 is CASSTRTEYEQYF. For the CDR3, the DNA is TGTGCCAGTAGTACGCGGACAGAATACGAGCAGTACTTC.

The chain links TRBV7-1 to TRBJ2-2, with a possible D match to TRBD2 (6 bases). TRBV7-1 is filed as an ORF, its function uncertain. The V gene lost 3 bases and the J gene lost 6 bases, with 11 bases spanning the gap. This CDR3 is built from 14 residues. The CDR3 DNA follows: TGTGCCAGCAGCTCGAGAGGAGGGCCCGGGGAGCTGTTTTTT. This gives the protein CASSSRGGPGELFF.

The chain recombines TRBV5-1 with TRBJ2-1; TRBD1 is a possible D gene (6 bases). The CDR3 sequence is 13 residues long. Germline V lookup: CDR1 SGHRS, CDR2 YFSETQ. V gave up 0 bases and J gave up 6 bases, with 7 bases separating them. CDR3 DNA: TGCGCCAGCAGCTTGGACAGGGCCAATGAGCAGTTCTTC. Encoded protein: CASSLDRANEQFF.

In this sample, this clone turned up a few times. The chain combines TRBV29-1 with TRBJ1-1, with D maybe TRBD1 (6 bases). V gave up 7 bases and J gave up 4 bases, with 16 bases separating them. CDR3 length: 13 residues. Germline V CDR1 and CDR2: SQVTM, ANQGSEA. The DNA of the CDR3 is TGCAGCGCCTTTGGGGGCATAGGCACTGAAGCTTTCTTT. Translation: CSAFGGIGTEAFF.

This chain joins TRBV2 and TRBJ2-5; 7 nucleotides agree with TRBD2. This CDR3 contains 13 residues. From germline, CDR1 is SNHLY and CDR2 FYNNEI. Trimming took 7 bases from V and 4 from J; bases not matched to a gene: 6. This chain's CDR3 is CASKFTGGETQYF. In nucleotides, the CDR3 is TGTGCCAGCAAGTTCACGGGGGGAGAGACCCAGTACTTC.

The chain joins TRBV27 to TRBJ2-3, with no clear D. Trimming cost V 5 bases and J 7 bases, with 13 bases left between them. There are 13 residues in the CDR3. From germline, CDR1 is MNHEY and CDR2 SMNVEV (reference sequence). The CDR3 loop is CASSPATQYTQYF. CDR3 in DNA: TGTGCCAGCAGTCCGGCAACGCAATATACGCAGTATTTT.

The chain carries TRBV11-2 and TRBJ2-3; a possible D gene is TRBD2 (5 bases). This CDR3 comprises 14 residues. CDR1 is SGHAT, CDR2 FQNNGV, per germline. V lost 3 bases to trimming and J lost 1 base, with 8 bases between them. For the CDR3, the DNA is TGTGCCAGCAGCTTTGAGGGAGGCACAGATACGCAGTATTTT. It specifies CASSFEGGTDTQYF. Full variable domain (missing parts from reference TRBV11-2 and TRBJ2-3): EAGVAQSPRYKIIEKRQSVAFWCNPISGHATLYWYQQILGQGPKLLIQFQNNGVVDDSQLPKDRFSAERLKGVDSTLKIQPAKLEDSAVYLCASSFEGGTDTQYFGPGTRLTVL.